This T cell receptor (beta chain) originates from a study of glioma-infiltrating T cells. Using RNA template, CDR3s of TCR alpha and beta were amplified with iRepertoire arm-PCR. TCRdb re-analysed the multiplex PCR reads in MiXCR, keeping a single row per CDR3 protein. The table has approximately 89,000 distinct CDR3 sequences, about 25% seen once. This CDR3 is built from 15 residues. V gave up 4 bases and J gave up 5 bases; unmatched junction bases: 8. The germline V gene has CDR1 KGHDR and CDR2 SFDVKD. This clonotype was seen many times. The TCR originated in a human donor with low-grade glioma or glioblastoma, undergoing nonglioma brain surgery, or in good health (not recorded which). Material for sequencing was glioma tissue, nonneoplastic brain tissue, or PBMCs (not recorded which). This chain joins TRBV24-1 and TRBJ2-3; TRBD1 matches at 7 bases. The CDR3, as DNA: TGTGCCACCAGTGACTCGACAGGGCCGAAAGATACGCAGTATTTT. This sequence encodes CATSDSTGPKDTQYF.